The clone carrying this T cell receptor beta chain has just a few counts. Antigen specificity is unknown. These data come from a study of cytotoxic CD8 clonotypes in ibrutinib-treated CLL. Study at large: Partial response was seen in about 25 patients and complete response in 2; after median 68 months, about 15 stayed remitted, some twelve progressed. The taking of response samples occurred after a median roughly twelve months of treatment, with a range of 6 to 36.

Produced via immunoSEQ multiplex PCR; TCRdb's table is partial and in-frame only. The table shows 40,000 or so clones, with more than 60% occurring only once. The germline CDR1 and CDR2 sequences are ENHRY and SYGVKD. The CDR3 contains 16 residues. Trimming cost V 0 bases and J 0 bases, with 12 bases left between them. Study-level results: Sampling times differed between sustained-remission and progressing patients. Patients showed higher baseline clonality than age-matched healthy donors, and it tracked circulating CD8+ T-cell counts.

This sequence joins TRBV10-3 and TRBJ2-7, with a weak D call TRBD2 (5 bases). The TCR comes from a human donor with chronic lymphocytic leukemia. The sequenced sample was PBMCs, obtained after 12 months of ibrutinib treatment. CDR3 coding DNA: TGTGCCATCAGTGAGTCGGGCGGGCTGAGCTCCTACGAGCAGTACTTC. This encodes CAISESGGLSSYEQYF.